This T cell receptor beta chain was identified in a study of PD-1 blockade in mismatch repair-deficient tumors. CDR1 is SNHLY, CDR2 FYNNEI, per germline. The ends lost 7 bases at V and 5 bases at J; junction bases unmatched: 7. CDR3 length equals 14 residues. The assay was immunoSEQ multiplex PCR, and TCRdb's table has in-frame clones only and misses some. The table includes approximately 63,000 clones, approximately 88% detected once. The receptor comes from an adult with mismatch repair-deficient cancer. The gene calls are TRBV2 and TRBJ2-1, with 8 bases fitting TRBD2. The sequenced sample was peripheral blood, obtained 52 weeks after starting pembrolizumab. This CDR3 reads CASNGERGNNEQFF. The CDR3 coding sequence is TGTGCCAGCAATGGCGAGCGGGGGAACAATGAGCAGTTCTTC.